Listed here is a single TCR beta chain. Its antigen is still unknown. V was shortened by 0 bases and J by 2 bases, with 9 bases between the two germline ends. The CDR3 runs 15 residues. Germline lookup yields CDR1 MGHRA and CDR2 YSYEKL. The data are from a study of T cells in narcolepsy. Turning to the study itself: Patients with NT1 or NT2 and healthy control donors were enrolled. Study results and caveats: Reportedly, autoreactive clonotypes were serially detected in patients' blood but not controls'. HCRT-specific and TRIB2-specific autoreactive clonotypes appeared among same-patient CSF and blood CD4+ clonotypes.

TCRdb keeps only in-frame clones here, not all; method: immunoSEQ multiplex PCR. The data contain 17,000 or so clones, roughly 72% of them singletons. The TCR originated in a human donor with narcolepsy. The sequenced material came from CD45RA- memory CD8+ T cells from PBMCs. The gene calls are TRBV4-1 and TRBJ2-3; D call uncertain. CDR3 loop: CASSQELSITDTQYF. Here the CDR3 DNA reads TGCGCCAGCAGCCAAGAGCTCAGTATCACAGATACGCAGTATTTT.